This TCR beta chain was identified during a study of memory CD4+ T cells and cytomegalovirus serostatus. Single viable CD3+CD4+CD8-CD45RO+ cells were sorted as the memory CD4+ T cells. Donors' CMV status reflects serum IgG against pp150, pp28, p38, p52. Assay: immunoSEQ multiplex PCR; the TCRdb copy retains only in-frame clones and omits some. The sample carries some 87,000 clones, 75% to 90% recorded once. After removal of 8 bases from V and 9 bases from J, the junction contained 9 bases not matched to a gene. This CDR3 comprises 13 residues. Per the germline V gene, CDR1 is MNHNS and CDR2 is SASEGT.

V usage is TRBV6-1 and J usage is TRBJ2-1; 8 bases are a match to TRBD2. This TCR derives from an adult in good health and CMV-seropositive. What was sequenced was memory CD4+ T cells from blood. CDR3 sequence: CASQKREQGEQFF. In nucleotides, the CDR3 is TGTGCCAGCCAAAAGCGGGAGCAGGGTGAGCAGTTCTTC.